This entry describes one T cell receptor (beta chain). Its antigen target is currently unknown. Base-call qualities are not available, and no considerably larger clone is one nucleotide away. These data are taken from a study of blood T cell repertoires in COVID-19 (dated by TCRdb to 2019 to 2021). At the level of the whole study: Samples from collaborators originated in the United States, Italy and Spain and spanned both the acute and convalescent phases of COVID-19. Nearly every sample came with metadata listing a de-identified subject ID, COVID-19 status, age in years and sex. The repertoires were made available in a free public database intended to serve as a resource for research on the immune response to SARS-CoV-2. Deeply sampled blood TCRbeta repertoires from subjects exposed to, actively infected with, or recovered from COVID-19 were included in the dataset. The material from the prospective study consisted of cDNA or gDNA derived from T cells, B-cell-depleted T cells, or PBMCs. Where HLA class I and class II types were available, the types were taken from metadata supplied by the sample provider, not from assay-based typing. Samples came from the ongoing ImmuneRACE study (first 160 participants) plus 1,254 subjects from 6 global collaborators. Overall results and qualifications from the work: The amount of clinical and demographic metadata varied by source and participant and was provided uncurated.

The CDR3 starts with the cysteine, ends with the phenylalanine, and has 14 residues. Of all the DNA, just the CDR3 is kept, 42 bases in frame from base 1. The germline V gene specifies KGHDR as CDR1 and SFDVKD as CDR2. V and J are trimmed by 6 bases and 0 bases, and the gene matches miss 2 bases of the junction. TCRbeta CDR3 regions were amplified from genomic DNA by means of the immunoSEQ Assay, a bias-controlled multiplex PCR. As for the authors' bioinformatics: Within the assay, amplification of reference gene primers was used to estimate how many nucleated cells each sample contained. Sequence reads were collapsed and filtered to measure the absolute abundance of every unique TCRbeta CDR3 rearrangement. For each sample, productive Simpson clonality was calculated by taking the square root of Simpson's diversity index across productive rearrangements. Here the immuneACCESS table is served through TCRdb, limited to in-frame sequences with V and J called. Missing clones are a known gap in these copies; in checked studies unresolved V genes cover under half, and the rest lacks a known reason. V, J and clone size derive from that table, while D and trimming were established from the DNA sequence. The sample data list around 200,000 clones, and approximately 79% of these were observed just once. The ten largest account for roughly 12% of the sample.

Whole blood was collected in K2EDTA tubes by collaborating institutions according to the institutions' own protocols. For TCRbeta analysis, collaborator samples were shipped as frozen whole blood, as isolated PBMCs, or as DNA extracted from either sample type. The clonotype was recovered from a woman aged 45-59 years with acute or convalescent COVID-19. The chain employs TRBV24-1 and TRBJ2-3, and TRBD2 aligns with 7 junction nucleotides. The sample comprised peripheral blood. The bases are TGTGCCACCAGTTGGGGGGGAAGCACAGATACGCAGTATTTT. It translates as CATSWGGSTDTQYF.